This entry is about one T cell receptor (beta chain). What it binds is unknown. This record comes from a study of shared clonotypes between healthy human individuals. Turning to the study itself: Per donor, three plates held CD4 naive cells, three held CD4 memory, two held CD8 naive and one held CD8 memory. Study-level results: Sharing across four donors was highest in naive CD4 (around 5%) and lowest in memory CD8 (about 0.4%).

Researchers partitioned CD4+ cells into CD45RA+ naive and CD45RA-negative memory subsets. Data came from immunoSEQ multiplex PCR; TCRdb stores just in-frame clones and leaves some out. The sample holds roughly 2 million clones; around 95% are singletons and the top ten take around 0.13%. The CDR3 is made up of 18 amino acids. The germline V gene has CDR1 SNHLY and CDR2 FYNNEI. V gave up 7 bases and J gave up 2 bases; unmatched junction bases: 17. The clonotype comes from a man aged 18 to 35 in good health. Sequenced sample: naive CD4+ T cells sorted from blood. Subset in this sample: CD45RA+ positively selected. The V call is TRBV2, the J call TRBJ2-3; 8 bases are shared with TRBD2. CDR3 DNA: TGTGCCAGCATTCGATCGCGGGGGGAATCGAAAGTCACAGATACGCAGTATTTT. Amino acids: CASIRSRGESKVTDTQYF.